The 6 T cell receptor beta chains given below trace back to one sample, sequenced in a study of blood T cell repertoires in COVID-19. Some clones are missing from TCRdb's copy, which holds only in-frame ones; the method was immunoSEQ multiplex PCR. This table holds 200,000 to 250,000 clones, around 83% found once. Sequencing input: peripheral blood. All receptors come from a man aged 35 to 55 with acute or convalescent COVID-19.

The chain is built from TRBV5-1 and TRBJ2-3, with D possibly being TRBD2 (6 bases). The CDR3 has 15 amino acids. CDR1 and CDR2 from the germline V gene are SGHRS and YFSETQ. Trimming pared 5 bases from V and 0 bases from J, leaving 13 bases between. The CDR3 bases are TGCGCCAGCAGGTCCGGCGGGGAGAGCACAGATACGCAGTATTTT. Translation gives CASRSGGESTDTQYF.

The CDR3 DNA follows: TGTGCCTGGATCAAAAGGGGGCTTACTGGAAACACCATATATTTT. As protein: CAWIKRGLTGNTIYF. The chain is built from TRBV30 and TRBJ1-3; TRBD1 matches at 7 bases. V trimming: 4 bases; J trimming: 2 bases; junction bases outside the gene matches: 8. The CDR3 spans 15 residues. Germline loops: CDR1 GTSNPN, CDR2 SVGIG (reference sequence).

The genes are TRBV3-1 (or the pseudogene TRBV3-2) and TRBJ2-3, with 10 bases matching TRBD2. Losses at the gene ends were 3 bases for V and 3 bases for J; bases not matched to a gene: 9. This CDR3 is 17 amino acids long. CDR1 is LGHDT, CDR2 YNNKEL, per germline (reference sequence). The CDR3 DNA follows: TGTGCCAGCAGCCAGAATCCGGGACTAGCGTCAACAGATACGCAGTATTTT. It is translated as CASSQNPGLASTDTQYF.

The J gene is TRBJ2-3, the V gene TRBV9, with 10 bases lining up with TRBD1. The CDR3 consists of 17 residues. V lost 0 bases and J lost 2; bases outside the gene matches: 6. From germline, CDR1 is SGDLS and CDR2 YYNGEE. The CDR3 sequence is CASSVGQGAFTTDTQYF. The CDR3 bases are TGTGCCAGCAGCGTAGGACAGGGGGCATTTACCACAGATACGCAGTATTTT.

A word on this clone: One end of the junction is discordant with germline, which a read error may explain. This CDR3 is also generated by other DNA sequences in the sample. The rearrangement joins TRBV5-1 to TRBJ2-2, with D maybe TRBD1 (6 bases). CDR1 is SGHRS and CDR2 is YFSETQ in the germline V gene. The CDR3 runs 15 residues. As DNA, the CDR3 is TGTGCCAGCTCGCAGGGGATTACGAACACCGGGGAGCTGTTTTTT. Its protein is CASSQGITNTGELFF.

The chain uses TRBV15 and TRBJ1-1; 9 bases are a match to TRBD1. The CDR3 runs 15 residues. The germline CDR1 and CDR2 sequences are LNHNV and YYDKDF (reference sequence). V shed 0 bases, J shed 7 bases, and the junction held 6 bases outside the gene matches. Here the CDR3 reads CATSRDSDRGVEAFF. CDR3 DNA: TGTGCCACCAGCAGAGATTCTGACAGGGGGGTTGAAGCTTTCTTT. Combining the CDR3 with reference TRBV15 and TRBJ1-1 gives the whole variable domain DAMVIQNPRYQVTQFGKPVTLSCSQTLNHNVMYWYQQKSSQAPKLLFHYYDKDFNNEADTPDNFQSRRPNTSFCFLDIRSPGLGDTAMYLCATSRDSDRGVEAFFGQGTRLTVV.